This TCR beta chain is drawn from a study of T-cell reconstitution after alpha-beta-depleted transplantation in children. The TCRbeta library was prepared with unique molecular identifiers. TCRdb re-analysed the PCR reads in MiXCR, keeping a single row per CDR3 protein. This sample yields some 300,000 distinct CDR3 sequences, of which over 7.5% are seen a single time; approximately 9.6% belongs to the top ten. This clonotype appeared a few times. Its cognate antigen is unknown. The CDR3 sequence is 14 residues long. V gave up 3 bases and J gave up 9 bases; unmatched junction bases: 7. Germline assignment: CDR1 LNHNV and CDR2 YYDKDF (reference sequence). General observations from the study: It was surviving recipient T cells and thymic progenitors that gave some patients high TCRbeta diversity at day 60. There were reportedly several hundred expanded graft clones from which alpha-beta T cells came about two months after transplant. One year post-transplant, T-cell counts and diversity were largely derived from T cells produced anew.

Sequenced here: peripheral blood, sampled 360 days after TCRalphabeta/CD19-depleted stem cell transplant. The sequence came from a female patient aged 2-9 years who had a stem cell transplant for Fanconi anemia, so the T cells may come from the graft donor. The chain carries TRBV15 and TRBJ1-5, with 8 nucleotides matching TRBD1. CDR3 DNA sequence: TGTGCCACCAGCAGGGGGACAGGCCTATGGCCCCAGCATTTT. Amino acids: CATSRGTGLWPQHF.